Following are 27 T cell receptor beta chains from one sample sequenced in a study of PD-1 blockade in classical Hodgkin lymphoma. Patients all relapsed after autologous stem cell transplantation, and there was variation in brentuximab vedotin exposure. TCRdb keeps only in-frame clones here, not all; method: immunoSEQ multiplex PCR. Counted here are 20,000 to 25,000 clones, roughly 80% occurring once; the ten biggest clones make up approximately 7.9%. The sequenced sample was peripheral blood mononuclear cells (PBMCs), obtained before the second cycle of nivolumab. All receptors derive from a human donor with classical Hodgkin lymphoma.

This clone was seen only once. V is TRBV2 and J is TRBJ2-7; 8 bases map to TRBD1. The CDR3 contains 14 residues. V gave up 2 bases and J gave up 4 bases; unmatched junction bases: 4. The germline CDR1 and CDR2 sequences are SNHLY and FYNNEI. This chain's CDR3 is CASSELRGQYEQYF. The DNA for the CDR3 is TGTGCCAGCAGTGAACTCAGGGGGCAGTACGAGCAGTACTTC.

This clone showed up just once. The chain has TRBV19 and TRBJ1-3; no clear D. The CDR3 totals 12 residues. Trimming pared 5 bases from V and 4 bases from J, leaving 6 bases between. Germline V lookup: CDR1 LNHDA, CDR2 SQIVND (reference sequence). CDR3 in DNA: TGTGCCAGTAGTCGGACGGGAAACACCATATATTTT. Translating gives CASSRTGNTIYF.

The rearrangement links TRBV4-1 to TRBJ2-3; 9 bases match TRBD2. Germline V gives CDR1 MGHRA, CDR2 YSYEKL. This CDR3 region has 17 residues. The J segment lost 2 bases and the V segment lost 2 bases, leaving 8 bases of the junction unmatched. Here the CDR3 reads CASSQPRLAGPTDTQYF. DNA of the CDR3: TGCGCCAGCAGCCAACCCCGGCTAGCGGGACCCACAGATACGCAGTATTTT.

The CDR3 reads CASSWTGTGNTIYF. As DNA, the CDR3 is TGTGCCAGCAGCTGGACAGGGACTGGAAACACCATATATTTT. The V gene is TRBV11-1, the J gene TRBJ1-3; 8 nucleotides line up with TRBD1. CDR1 and CDR2 from the germline V gene are SGHAT and FQDESV (reference sequence). V dropped 4 bases and J dropped 2; count of bases not matched to a gene: 1. This CDR3 is 14 amino acids long.

This chain uses TRBV5-6 with TRBJ2-2; a weak D match, TRBD2 (6 bases). The CDR3 consists of 16 residues. The germline CDR1 and CDR2 sequences are SGHDT and YYEEEE. Between the trimmed V and J ends, which lost 5 bases and 5 bases, there was a span of 19 bases. The DNA for the CDR3 is TGTGCCAGCAGGGAGGGCGTCCTGGGGAGAACCGGGGAGCTGTTTTTT. It yields the protein CASREGVLGRTGELFF. Filled out from reference TRBV5-6 and TRBJ2-2, the complete variable domain reads DAGVTQSPTHLIKTRGQQVTLRCSPKSGHDTVSWYQQALGQGPQFIFQYYEEEERQRGNFPDRFSGHQFPNYSSELNVNALLLGDSALYLCASREGVLGRTGELFFGEGSRLTVL.

V is TRBV4-2 and J is TRBJ1-5, with D perhaps TRBD1 (6 bases). Germline V gene sequence: CDR1 LGHNA, CDR2 YNFKEQ. Trimming left V 0 bases short and J 3 bases short, with 15 bases between. The CDR3 runs 17 residues. The CDR3 reads CASSQEGTGANNQPQHF. DNA for the CDR3: TGTGCCAGCAGCCAAGAAGGAACGGGGGCCAACAATCAGCCCCAGCATTTT.

CDR3 coding DNA: TGTGCCAGCAGCTTAGGGGACAGGAATGTTTACATTCAGTACTTC. Translated, it gives CASSLGDRNVYIQYF. The genes are TRBV5-6 and TRBJ2-4, with 8 positions matching TRBD1. Germline V gives CDR1 SGHDT, CDR2 YYEEEE. CDR3 size: 15 residues. Trimming took 2 bases from V and 8 from J; bases not matched to a gene: 9.

This clone has a handful of counts. The chain couples TRBV19 to TRBJ2-4; D ambiguous. Germline-derived CDR1 and CDR2 are LNHDA and SQIVND (reference sequence). This CDR3 region has 13 residues. V was clipped by 11 bases and J by 7 bases, with 18 bases between them. Here the CDR3 reads CASKGLVVNIQYF. The CDR3 coding sequence is TGTGCCTCCAAGGGATTAGTCGTTAACATTCAGTACTTC.

To note about this clone: Germline and junction disagree at one end, which may indicate a read error. The chain joins TRBV7-9 to TRBJ2-5; TRBD2 agrees at 7 bases. In germline, CDR1 is SEHNR, CDR2 FQNEAQ (reference sequence). The CDR3 runs 12 residues. CDR3 sequence: CASSSTRGTEYF. The CDR3 DNA follows: TGTGCCAGCAGCTCAACGCGGGGGACCGAGTACTTC.

This chain uses TRBV28 with TRBJ1-2, with a weak D call TRBD1 (5 bases). This CDR3 has 13 amino acids. Trimming shortened V by 7 bases and J by 2 bases, and 11 bases separated the two germline ends. Germline assignment: CDR1 MDHEN and CDR2 SYDVKM. CDR3: CASTIAGNYGYTF. CDR3 DNA: TGTGCCAGCACCATTGCAGGGAACTATGGCTACACCTTC.

The chain recombines TRBV5-1 with TRBJ2-3, with unresolved D. V lost 0 bases to trimming and J lost 1 base, with 3 bases between them. The germline V gene encodes CDR1 SGHRS and CDR2 YFSETQ. The CDR3 is made up of 13 amino acids. CDR3 sequence reads: CASSLGRTDTQYF. The CDR3 DNA sequence: TGCGCCAGCAGCTTGGGTCGCACAGATACGCAGTATTTT.

The CDR3 DNA is TGTGCCACCAGCAGAGATTTGGGGAGGGGTCAGCCCCAGCATTTT. Residues: CATSRDLGRGQPQHF. This chain links TRBV15 with TRBJ1-5, with D perhaps matching TRBD1 (5 bases). V gave up 0 bases and J gave up 6 bases, with 12 bases separating them. Germline-derived CDR1 and CDR2 are LNHNV and YYDKDF (reference sequence). The CDR3 is made up of 15 amino acids.

The chain is built from TRBV27 and TRBJ2-1; TRBD2 is a possible D gene (5 bases). Trimming left V 3 bases short and J 2 bases short, with 11 bases between. CDR1 and CDR2 from the germline V gene are MNHEY and SMNVEV (reference sequence). This CDR3 comprises 15 residues. The CDR3 sequence is CASSLIDYPYNEQFF. Here the CDR3 DNA reads TGTGCCAGCAGTTTGATCGACTACCCCTACAATGAGCAGTTCTTC.

This clone has only a few counts. The chain employs TRBV7-2 and TRBJ2-7; TRBD1 matches 9 bases. V was pared by 0 bases and J by 5 bases, with 8 bases of the junction left unmatched. CDR1 and CDR2 from the germline V gene are SGHTA and FQGNSA. The CDR3 length is 16 residues. The CDR3 DNA is TGTGCCAGCAGCTTAGCTTCTGGGACAGGGTCCGACGAGCAGTACTTC. Amino acid sequence: CASSLASGTGSDEQYF.

The chain joins TRBV29-1 to TRBJ2-3; TRBD2 agrees at 9 bases. J gave up 5 bases and V 1 base, and 7 bases lay outside the gene matches. The CDR3 totals 15 residues. The V gene's germline CDR1 is SQVTM and CDR2 ANQGSEA. The CDR3 DNA sequence: TGCAGCGTTGAAGTTAGCGGGGGAAAAGGAGATACGCAGTATTTT. This gives the protein CSVEVSGGKGDTQYF.

The chain combines TRBV10-3 with TRBJ2-7; D not resolved. Trimming shortened V by 4 bases and J by 3 bases, and 10 bases separated the two germline ends. The CDR3 covers 13 residues. Germline V gene lookup returns CDR1 ENHRY and CDR2 SYGVKD. CDR3 loop: CAISVGWDYEQYF. DNA of the CDR3: TGTGCCATCAGTGTCGGGTGGGACTACGAGCAGTACTTC.

This chain links TRBV14 with TRBJ2-7; D is uncertain. CDR3 length: 13 residues. CDR1 and CDR2 from the germline V gene are SGHDN and FVKESK. V was pared by 1 base and J by 3 bases, with 7 bases between. CDR3 in DNA: TGTGCCAGCAGCCAAGTTTCGGACTACGAGCAGTACTTC. Encoded protein: CASSQVSDYEQYF. Combining the CDR3 with reference TRBV14 and TRBJ2-7 gives the whole variable domain EAGVTQFPSHSVIEKGQTVTLRCDPISGHDNLYWYRRVMGKEIKFLLHFVKESKQDESGMPNNRFLAERTGGTYSTLKVQPAELEDSGVYFCASSQVSDYEQYFGPGTRLTVT.

This clone was found once. The chain uses TRBV19 and TRBJ1-6; D gene ambiguous. Looked up from germline, CDR1 is LNHDA and CDR2 is SQIVND (reference sequence). V dropped 7 bases and J dropped 7 bases, with 11 bases sitting between them. The CDR3 length is 13 residues. CDR3 nucleotides: TGTGCCAGTACCCCTATGGGGAATTCACCCCTCCACTTT. It encodes CASTPMGNSPLHF.

In this sample, this clone turned up a few times. V and J are TRBV5-6 and TRBJ2-7; tentative D call: TRBD2 (6 bases). The CDR3 length is 19 residues. With 3 bases removed from V and 6 bases from J, the gap between germline ends came to 31 bases. The germline CDR1 and CDR2 sequences are SGHDT and YYEEEE. The CDR3 DNA sequence: TGTGCCAGCAGCTCGGGGGTGTATGGGAATCCTTATGTGATTGGCGAGCAGTACTTC. Protein sequence: CASSSGVYGNPYVIGEQYF.

The CDR3 region is CSVHIWGAGETQYF. DNA of the CDR3: TGCAGCGTCCATATTTGGGGGGCAGGGGAGACCCAGTACTTC. The chain recombines TRBV29-1 with TRBJ2-5; D is possibly TRBD1 or TRBD2 (6 bases each). The CDR3 consists of 14 residues. V dropped 6 bases and J dropped 5 bases, with 19 bases sitting between them. Germline lookup yields CDR1 SQVTM and CDR2 ANQGSEA.

V and J are TRBV7-2 and TRBJ1-3; TRBD1 matches 7 bases. This CDR3 is built from 17 residues. Per the germline V gene, CDR1 is SGHTA and CDR2 is FQGNSA. J gave up 4 bases and V 1 base, and 10 bases lay outside the gene matches. DNA for the CDR3: TGTGCCAGCAGCTTAGTCGGTAGCAGGGGGGTCGGAAACACCATATATTTT. It is translated as CASSLVGSRGVGNTIYF.

The V gene is TRBV27, the J gene TRBJ2-7; D is undetermined. With 5 bases removed from V and 0 bases from J, the gap between germline ends came to 11 bases. CDR1 is MNHEY, CDR2 SMNVEV, per germline (reference sequence). This CDR3 region has 14 residues. CDR3 DNA sequence: TGTGCCAGCAGTCCCCGGGTCCTCTCCTACGAGCAGTACTTC. Its translation: CASSPRVLSYEQYF.

The V and J genes are TRBV5-5 and TRBJ2-2, with D maybe TRBD1 (5 bases). V dropped 0 bases and J dropped 0 bases, with 12 bases sitting between them. This CDR3 has 17 residues. Germline V lookup: CDR1 SGHKS, CDR2 YYEKEE (reference sequence). The CDR3 spells CASSLGQGFSNTGELFF. The DNA of the CDR3 is TGTGCCAGCAGCTTGGGGCAGGGATTTTCGAACACCGGGGAGCTGTTTTTT. Based on the CDR3 plus reference TRBV5-5 and TRBJ2-2, the full variable domain is DAGVTQSPTHLIKTRGQQVTLRCSPISGHKSVSWYQQVLGQGPQFIFQYYEKEERGRGNFPDRFSARQFPNYSSELNVNALLLGDSALYLCASSLGQGFSNTGELFFGEGSRLTVL.

The CDR3: CASNRDRDEKLFF. The CDR3 DNA sequence: TGTGCCAGCAATCGGGACAGGGATGAAAAACTGTTTTTT. The V gene is TRBV6-6, the J gene TRBJ1-4, with TRBD1 matching over 9 bases. V was pared by 7 bases and J by 6 bases, with 3 bases of the junction left unmatched. Germline V gene data show CDR1 as MNHNY and CDR2 as SVGAGI (reference sequence). The CDR3 runs to 13 residues.

This clone was seen just once. The chain employs TRBV5-4 and TRBJ1-4; D unclear. V lost 1 base and J lost 8, with 15 bases in between. This CDR3 contains 15 residues. Germline CDR1 is SGHNT and CDR2 is YYREEE (reference sequence). The CDR3 DNA sequence: TGTGCCAGCAGCTTGTCTAACACGAGGTCGGAAAAACTGTTTTTT. Its translation: CASSLSNTRSEKLFF.

V gene TRBV13 combines with J gene TRBJ2-7; either TRBD1 or TRBD2 may supply D (7 bases each). Between the trimmed V and J ends, which lost 6 bases and 0 bases, there was a span of 18 bases. The CDR3 totals 16 residues. Germline assignment: CDR1 PRHDT and CDR2 FYEKMQ (reference sequence). CDR3 in amino acids: CASSSTGEGSSYEQYF. In DNA form, the CDR3 reads TGTGCCAGCAGTTCTACAGGGGAGGGGAGCTCCTACGAGCAGTACTTC. The entire variable domain, with the rest obtained from reference TRBV13 and TRBJ2-7, is as follows: AAGVIQSPRHLIKEKRETATLKCYPIPRHDTVYWYQQGPGQDPQFLISFYEKMQSDKGSIPDRFSAQQFSDYHSELNMSSLELGDSALYFCASSSTGEGSSYEQYFGPGTRLTVT.

The genes are TRBV5-1 and TRBJ2-7; D unclear. The CDR3 has 13 amino acids. Germline V gives CDR1 SGHRS, CDR2 YFSETQ. The V end was cut by 2 bases, the J end by 2 bases, with 8 bases between. The CDR3 DNA reads TGCGCCAGCAGCTTAACAGCCACCTACGAGCAGTACTTC. The encoded protein is CASSLTATYEQYF.